Each of the 10 T cell receptor beta chains below was sequenced from the same sample in a study of CD8 T cells in ankylosing spondylitis (dated by TCRdb to 2016 to 2017). The library was made by 5' RACE. These reads were obtained on an Illumina HiSeq 2500. The public reads were reanalyzed by TCRdb: fastp trimming at Q25, MiXCR alignment, in-frame beta chains only. Rows are unified per CDR3 protein, each entry keeping the most common DNA and genes. This sample comprises approximately 88,000 distinct CDR3 sequences, approximately 9% of them detected only once. The ten biggest clones cover roughly 4.6% of the sample. The sequenced sample consisted of blood, either unsorted or a sorted T cell fraction (not recorded which). The origin of the receptors is a male donor with ankylosing spondylitis or in good health (not recorded which).

A note on this clonotype: A much larger clone differs from this one at a single base, so this may be a read error. This rearrangement joins TRBV2 to TRBJ2-7, with D tentatively TRBD1 or TRBD2 (5 bases each). The CDR3 has 13 amino acids. Germline CDR1 and CDR2: SNHLY and FYNNEI. CDR3 sequence reads: CASSVSAYEGQYF. The CDR3 DNA is TGTGCCAGCAGTGTGTCAGCTTACGAGGGGCAGTATTTC.

This clonotype was found many times. The genes are TRBV6-5 and TRBJ2-4; TRBD2 agrees at 9 bases. Germline values: CDR1 MNHEY, CDR2 SVGAGI. The CDR3 is 15 amino acids. After removal of 5 bases from V and 0 bases from J, the junction contained 2 bases not matched to a gene. CDR3: CASSPSGEAKNIQYF. The CDR3 coding sequence is TGTGCCAGCAGTCCTAGCGGGGAAGCCAAAAACATTCAGTACTTC.

This clonotype was recorded a few times. Being one base from a much bigger clone, this may be a read error. The rearrangement uses TRBV12-3 or TRBV12-4 and TRBJ2-7, with D uncertain. V was trimmed by 0 bases and J by 6 bases, leaving 3 bases between them. CDR3 length: 11 amino acids. The chain's CDR3 is CASSLAFEQYF. CDR3 in DNA: TGTGCCAGCAGTTTAGCGTTCGAGCAGTACTTC.

The gene calls are TRBV11-2 and TRBJ2-5; TRBD2 matches 11 bases. V dropped 4 bases and J dropped 10; count of bases not matched to a gene: 11. The CDR3 runs 15 residues. Per germline, CDR1 SGHAT and CDR2 FQNNGV. The DNA for the CDR3 is TGTGCCAGCAGCTCGAGGGCTAGCGGGGGGCAGAACCAGTACTTC. This encodes CASSSRASGGQNQYF. The complete variable domain, with remaining parts taken from reference TRBV11-2 and TRBJ2-5, reads EAGVAQSPRYKIIEKRQSVAFWCNPISGHATLYWYQQILGQGPKLLIQFQNNGVVDDSQLPKDRFSAERLKGVDSTLKIQPAKLEDSAVYLCASSSRASGGQNQYFGPGTRLLVL.

This clonotype was observed at least ten times. V gene TRBV2 combines with J gene TRBJ2-7, with no clear D. From germline, CDR1 is SNHLY and CDR2 FYNNEI. Trimming took 4 bases from V and 3 from J, leaving 7 bases between them. The CDR3 is 12 amino acids. The DNA of the CDR3 is TGTGCCAGCAGTGTTCAGGACTACGAGCAGTACTTC. This encodes CASSVQDYEQYF.

This clonotype has ten or more counts. V usage is TRBV5-1 and J usage is TRBJ2-2; a possible D gene is TRBD1 (5 bases). The CDR3 covers 14 residues. Germline CDR1 reads SGHRS; CDR2 reads YFSETQ. V lost 4 bases to trimming and J lost 6 bases, with 13 bases between them. The CDR3 is CASSPLGAAGELFF. Here the CDR3 DNA reads TGCGCCAGCAGCCCCCTAGGGGCCGCCGGGGAGCTGTTTTTT.

The chain couples TRBV7-8 to TRBJ1-4; TRBD1 matches 7 bases. Germline V gene lookup returns CDR1 SGHVS and CDR2 FQNEAQ. V lost 5 bases to trimming and J lost 3 bases; unmatched junction nucleotides: 12. The CDR3 has 17 residues. CDR3 in amino acids: CASSPRLRQGSNEKLFF. The CDR3, as DNA: TGTGCCAGCAGCCCACGACTACGACAGGGATCTAATGAAAAACTGTTTTTT.

This chain links TRBV7-9 with TRBJ1-6; D gene unclear. Trimming left V 1 base short and J 7 bases short, with 8 bases between. Germline V lookup: CDR1 SEHNR, CDR2 FQNEAQ (reference sequence). The CDR3 spans 14 residues. CDR3 sequence (DNA): TGTGCCAGCAGCTTAGAACTGCAAAATTCACCCCTCCACTTT. Its protein product is CASSLELQNSPLHF.

This clonotype was seen repeatedly, ten times or more. V and J are TRBV2 and TRBJ2-2; D remains unclear. In germline, CDR1 is SNHLY, CDR2 FYNNEI. There are 12 residues in the CDR3. V lost 6 bases to trimming and J lost 7 bases, with 9 bases between them. CDR3 nucleotides: TGTGCCAGCAGCATCGACCGCGGGGAGCTGTTTTTT. Translated, it gives CASSIDRGELFF.

The table lists this clonotype with many counts. The chain uses TRBV2 and TRBJ1-4, with 11 bases aligning to TRBD1. V was clipped by 6 bases and J by 5 bases; unmatched bases: 2. CDR1 is SNHLY, CDR2 FYNNEI, per germline. The CDR3 sequence is 14 residues long. CDR3 amino acids: CASRGDRGNEKLFF. For the CDR3, the DNA is TGTGCCAGCAGGGGGGACAGGGGGAATGAAAAACTGTTTTTT.